The clone carrying this T cell receptor beta chain was counted many times. What it recognizes is unknown. RNA transcripts served as the template for amplifying TCR beta CDR3 regions. The HTBI primer set was used in a first-round RT-PCR of the TCR CDR3. TCRdb re-analysed the multiplex PCR reads in MiXCR, keeping a single row per CDR3 protein. Of around 600,000 distinct CDR3 sequences listed, over 12% are singletons. The record originates from a study of T cells in Graves' hyperthyroidism and ophthalmopathy. Study outcomes and limitations: Ophthalmopathy and stable hyperthyroidism were told apart by a 13 V-J model. Expanded thyroid clonotypes (above 0.001) were mostly also found in blood.

The germline CDR1 and CDR2 sequences are KGHSH and LQKENI. Trimming took 4 bases from V and 8 from J, leaving 11 bases between them. There are 12 residues in the CDR3. Patients affected by ophthalmopathy presented a Clinical Activity Score of at least 3, a NOSPECS grade of at least 4, and disease duration below 3 months. Sequenced sample: blood. This TCR came from a woman under 30 with Graves' ophthalmopathy. The chain employs TRBV18 and TRBJ1-1; D not certain. The CDR3 here is CASSRTLGEAFF. The DNA for the CDR3 is TGTGCCAGCTCACGAACCTTGGGGGAAGCTTTCTTT.